The clone carrying this T cell receptor (beta chain) was counted many times. What it binds is unknown. TCRdb recomputed calls from the 5' RACE reads with MiXCR, one row per CDR3 protein. The sample lists under 150,000 distinct CDR3 sequences, over 12% occurring once. This sample stems from a study of T cells after yellow fever vaccination. For the study at large: Researchers used SMART-Seq v4 Ultra Low Input to prepare fractions that had low cell numbers.

The V and J ends lost 0 bases and 0 bases respectively, with 13 bases between them. This CDR3 spans 17 amino acids. Germline-derived CDR1 and CDR2 are SGDLS and YYNGEE. Study results and limitations: Abundant clonotypes from the bulk population could contaminate FACS-sorted repertoires.

The specimen was CD8+ T cells sorted from PBMCs, collected 5 days after the yellow fever booster vaccination. The sequence derives from a man younger than 30 who received the YFV17D yellow fever vaccine. The chain has TRBV9 and TRBJ2-1; the D gene could be TRBD1 or TRBD2 (5 bases each). The DNA for the CDR3 is TGTGCCAGCAGCGTAGAAGGGACCCCGAGCTCCTACAATGAGCAGTTCTTC. This gives the protein CASSVEGTPSSYNEQFF.